These 15 T cell receptor beta chains share one sample of origin, sequenced in a study of shared T cell receptors in the human thymus. Assay used: immunoSEQ multiplex PCR; TCRdb lists only in-frame clones, some missing. The table includes about 380,000 clones, 95% detected once. Sample: thymocytes. The receptors derive from a human donor.

This sequence joins TRBV27 and TRBJ2-5; no clear D gene. Germline V gene lookup returns CDR1 MNHEY and CDR2 SMNVEV (reference sequence). The CDR3 loop spans 13 amino acids. With 5 bases removed from V and 5 bases from J, the gap between germline ends came to 12 bases. CDR3 bases: TGTGCCAGCAGTCTCACGAGTTGGGAGACCCAGTACTTC. This encodes CASSLTSWETQYF.

The V call is TRBV30, the J call TRBJ2-7; the match to TRBD1 covers 8 bases. Losses at the gene ends were 4 bases for V and 2 bases for J; bases not matched to a gene: 7. Germline lookup yields CDR1 GTSNPN and CDR2 SVGIG (reference sequence). The CDR3 has 14 residues. CDR3 coding DNA: TGTGCCTGGAAGGACAGGGTCGTCCCCTACGAGCAGTACTTC. It is translated as CAWKDRVVPYEQYF.

This chain uses TRBV7-2 with TRBJ1-3; 11 bases are a match to TRBD1. V shed 1 base, J shed 0 bases, and the junction held 5 bases outside the gene matches. Germline V gives CDR1 SGHTA, CDR2 FQGNSA. The CDR3 consists of 18 residues. CDR3 loop: CASSLEIGTGGSGNTIYF. CDR3 nucleotides: TGTGCCAGCAGCTTAGAGATCGGGACAGGGGGCTCTGGAAACACCATATATTTT.

This clone was picked up one time. V is TRBV5-4 and J is TRBJ1-4; TRBD1 might be the D (6 bases). The CDR3 covers 15 residues. Germline V gives CDR1 SGHNT, CDR2 YYREEE (reference sequence). V was cut by 4 bases and J by 3 bases, with 13 bases left in between. DNA for the CDR3: TGTGCCAGCAGCGTGGGACAAAGGTCTAATGAAAAACTGTTTTTT. As protein: CASSVGQRSNEKLFF.

The V and J genes are TRBV12-5 and TRBJ2-2; the D is unclear. The CDR3 loop spans 14 amino acids. Germline loops: CDR1 LGHNT, CDR2 FRNRAP. Trimming took off 1 base at V and 7 bases at J, with 10 bases between the two ends. The chain's CDR3 is CASGLAVGSGELFF. The CDR3 DNA reads as TGTGCTAGTGGTTTGGCTGTGGGAAGCGGGGAGCTGTTTTTT. Supplemented by reference TRBV12-5 and TRBJ2-2, the full variable domain reads DARVTQTPRHKVTEMGQEVTMRCQPILGHNTVFWYRQTMMQGLELLAYFRNRAPLDDSGMPKDRFSAEMPDATLATLKIQPSEPRDSAVYFCASGLAVGSGELFFGEGSRLTVL.

The gene calls are TRBV10-3 and TRBJ2-1; 9 nucleotides match TRBD2. The CDR3 covers 16 residues. The V segment lost 1 base and the J segment 1 base; nucleotides outside the gene matches: 2. Germline CDR1 ENHRY, CDR2 SYGVKD. CDR3 in amino acids: CAISELAGESYNEQFF. CDR3 DNA: TGTGCCATCAGTGAGTTAGCGGGAGAATCCTACAATGAGCAGTTCTTC.

V usage is TRBV6-5 and J usage is TRBJ1-5; 8 bases are shared with TRBD1. Losses at the gene ends were 0 bases for V and 0 bases for J; bases not matched to a gene: 1. The germline CDR1 and CDR2 sequences are MNHEY and SVGAGI. The CDR3 runs 16 residues. This CDR3 reads CASSYSGTGSNQPQHF. The CDR3 DNA reads as TGTGCCAGCAGTTACTCCGGGACAGGTAGCAATCAGCCCCAGCATTTT.

This clone was counted once. The J gene is TRBJ2-2, the V gene TRBV10-1; 12 nucleotides align to TRBD2. CDR3 length equals 17 residues. V gave up 5 bases and J gave up 7 bases; unmatched junction bases: 11. The germline gives CDR1 WNHNN, CDR2 SYGVQD (reference sequence). The CDR3 is CASSPRSTSGSSGELFF. The CDR3 DNA sequence: TGCGCCAGCAGTCCACGGTCGACTAGCGGGAGCAGCGGGGAGCTGTTTTTT.

This chain connects TRBV21-1 to TRBJ2-1; TRBD2, the table's D call, was not compared with the DNA. TRBV21-1 counts as a pseudogene. The CDR3 spans 21 residues. The chain's CDR3 is CASSKARGGLAAPLIYNEQFF. For the CDR3, the DNA is TGTGCCAGCAGCAAAGCGCGGGGGGGACTAGCGGCTCCCCTAATCTACAATGAGCAGTTCTTC.

This sequence joins TRBV29-1 and TRBJ2-1; 12 bases fit TRBD2. From germline, CDR1 is SQVTM and CDR2 ANQGSEA. The CDR3 runs to 16 residues. Trimming at V came to 4 bases and at J to 10 bases, leaving 14 bases not matched to a gene. CDR3 protein: CSVGASGRVVGSEQFF. CDR3 DNA sequence: TGCAGCGTTGGAGCTAGCGGGAGGGTGGTGGGTAGCGAGCAGTTCTTC.

This rearrangement joins TRBV28 to TRBJ1-3; D may be TRBD1 (5 bases). Trimming cost V 7 bases and J 0 bases, with 16 bases left between them. Germline V gene sequence: CDR1 MDHEN, CDR2 SYDVKM. The CDR3 consists of 16 residues. The CDR3 coding sequence is TGTGCCAGCACCGTCCGCGGGGCGAGCTCTGGAAACACCATATATTTT. The encoded protein is CASTVRGASSGNTIYF. Looking up the rest from reference TRBV28 and TRBJ1-3 gives the full variable domain: DVKVTQSSRYLVKRTGEKVFLECVQDMDHENMFWYRQDPGLGLRLIYFSYDVKMKEKGDIPEGYSVSREKKERFSLILESASTNQTSMYLCASTVRGASSGNTIYFGEGSWLTVV.

This sequence joins TRBV5-1 and TRBJ2-3; either TRBD1 or TRBD2 may supply D (5 bases each). The ends were cut back, 0 bases at V and 5 bases at J, with 16 bases in the middle. CDR1 and CDR2 (germline): SGHRS, YFSETQ. The CDR3 is made up of 16 amino acids. CDR3 DNA sequence: TGCGCCAGCAGCTTGGTAGGTCCAGGGAGAGGAGATACGCAGTATTTT. Its translation is CASSLVGPGRGDTQYF.

The chain has TRBV27 and TRBJ1-5; TRBD1 matches 7 bases. The CDR3 loop spans 15 amino acids. V dropped 6 bases and J dropped 9; count of bases not matched to a gene: 14. Germline V gene sequence: CDR1 MNHEY, CDR2 SMNVEV (reference sequence). The CDR3 loop is CASSPGGASVRPQHF. CDR3 coding DNA: TGTGCCAGCAGCCCAGGGGGAGCATCGGTACGGCCCCAGCATTTT.

The chain uses TRBV14 and TRBJ1-2; no definite D call. The V gene's germline CDR1 is SGHDN and CDR2 FVKESK. CDR3 length: 14 residues. V was shortened by 7 bases and J by 4 bases, with 16 bases between the two germline ends. The CDR3 bases are TGTGCCAGCATCTGCCGGGCCCCTGGCTATGGCTACACCTTC. Amino acid sequence: CASICRAPGYGYTF.

V is TRBV6-1 and J is TRBJ1-4; TRBD1 aligns across 9 bases. The CDR3 loop spans 14 amino acids. V was pared by 8 bases and J by 7 bases, with 8 bases of the junction left unmatched. Germline-derived CDR1 and CDR2 are MNHNS and SASEGT. This chain's CDR3 is CASGGQGMIEKLFF. The CDR3 coding sequence is TGTGCCAGCGGAGGACAGGGGATGATTGAAAAACTGTTTTTT.